The entry below describes one T cell receptor beta chain. These data originate in a study of regulatory T cells in long-lasting Graves disease. Specified time point: persistent/refractory GD, antithyroid drugs over 5 years with positive TRAb. There was RNA extracted from PBMCs, and the TCR library was made from it. With iRepertoire HTBI primers and Arm-PCR of CDR3 regions, TCR beta libraries were built. A single record per CDR3 protein comes from TCRdb applying MiXCR to the multiplex PCR reads. The sample has roughly 360,000 distinct CDR3 sequences, approximately 25% seen once. The CDR3 totals 13 residues. Germline loops: CDR1 DFQATT, CDR2 SNEGSKA (reference sequence). Trimming left V 0 bases short and J 7 bases short, with 9 bases between.

The sequence derives from a woman aged 40 to 50 with Graves disease. The chain recombines TRBV20-1 with TRBJ2-2; D perhaps matches TRBD1 (6 bases). Sequencing was performed on peripheral blood mononuclear cells (PBMCs), taken when the disease was refractory, from a patient treated with antithyroid drugs. The CDR3 is CSARDAGDGELFF. The CDR3 coding sequence is TGCAGTGCTAGAGATGCAGGGGACGGGGAGCTGTTTTTT.